This is a list of T cell receptor beta chains from one sample in a study of early T cells in non-severe SARS-CoV-2 infection. TCRdb itself ran the 5' RACE reads through MiXCR, one entry per CDR3 protein. In the table there are roughly 100,000 distinct CDR3 sequences, roughly 14% of which are singletons. The specimen was whole blood. These receptors were collected from an adult who was a healthcare worker with PCR-confirmed SARS-CoV-2 infection or an uninfected control (not recorded which). CDR3s include the opening cysteine and the closing phenylalanine or tryptophan. The order of the fields is V gene, J gene, clone size, D gene, CDR3 protein, CDR3 DNA. A D gene is named only where the DNA matches it firmly. Part of the rows lack a size; the others show once, few, many or a class for expanded clones.

TRBV2	TRBJ2-1	.	.	CASRELDNEQFF	TGTGCCAGCAGGGAGTTAGATAATGAGCAGTTCTTC
TRBV6-6	TRBJ2-7	many	TRBD2	CASSYSMNEPGLAGHYEQYF	TGTGCCAGCAGTTACTCGATGAACGAGCCGGGACTAGCGGGACACTACGAGCAGTACTTC
TRBV4-1	TRBJ1-1	many	.	CASSQGTHEAFF	TGCGCCAGCAGCCAGGGCACCCATGAAGCTTTCTTT
TRBV7-6	TRBJ2-1	many	.	CASSMQTSGEQFF	TGTGCCAGCAGCATGCAGACTAGTGGGGAGCAGTTCTTC
TRBV20-1	TRBJ2-1	.	.	CSALPSNNEQFF	TGCAGTGCTTTACCCTCAAACAATGAGCAGTTCTTC
TRBV20-1	TRBJ2-1	.	TRBD2	CSASGTRYFDEQFF	TGCAGTGCTAGCGGGACTAGATATTTCGATGAGCAGTTCTTC
TRBV6-6	TRBJ2-1	.	TRBD2	CASSRLALNNEQFF	TGTGCCAGCAGTCGACTAGCGCTTAACAATGAGCAGTTCTTC
TRBV21-1	TRBJ2-1	many	.	CASSRLFGQRNEQFF	TGTGCCAGCAGCCGCCTGTTCGGACAACGCAATGAGCAGTTCTTC
TRBV20-1	TRBJ2-3	.	TRBD2	CSARLAGPDTQYF	TGCAGTGCTAGACTAGCGGGGCCAGATACGCAGTATTTT
TRBV20-1	TRBJ2-5	few	.	CSARAGEETQYF	TGCAGTGCTAGAGCTGGGGAAGAGACCCAGTACTTC
TRBV6-5	TRBJ1-5	.	.	CASGDPRGNQPQHF	TGTGCCAGCGGGGACCCGAGGGGCAATCAGCCCCAGCATTTT
TRBV6-5	TRBJ1-2	many	TRBD1	CASTLQPRPGQGATNYGYTF	TGTGCCAGCACCCTACAGCCCCGACCAGGACAGGGGGCAACTAACTATGGCTACACCTTC
TRBV6-2/TRBV6-3	TRBJ2-7	.	.	CASSPQGLEQYF	TGTGCCAGCAGTCCCCAGGGGCTGGAGCAGTACTTC
TRBV7-8	TRBJ2-4	few	.	CASSLAGRGENIQYF	TGTGCCAGCAGCTTAGCGGGTAGGGGGGAAAACATTCAGTACTTC